This TCR beta chain was recorded in a study of patients and donors after allogeneic stem cell transplantation. This clonotype occurred many times. TCRdb re-called the RT-PCR reads through MiXCR, storing one row per CDR3 protein. The data show about a million distinct CDR3 sequences, 15% to 20% seen once. The sequenced material came from blood, either unsorted or a sorted T cell fraction (not recorded which). The clonotype was recovered from a human donor who was either an allogeneic HSCT recipient or a stem cell or donor lymphocyte infusion donor (not recorded which). It is not recorded whose cells these are; they may come from a transplant donor.

CDR3 sequence reads: CAISETGGLGQPQHF. In DNA, the CDR3 is TGTGCCATCAGTGAGACAGGGGGGTTAGGGCAGCCCCAGCATTTT. The rearrangement links TRBV10-3 to TRBJ1-5; 8 bases align to TRBD1. Germline V lookup: CDR1 ENHRY, CDR2 SYGVKD. The CDR3 sequence is 15 residues long. V lost 2 bases to trimming and J lost 7 bases; unmatched junction nucleotides: 7.